The clone carrying this T cell receptor (beta chain) was counted a single time. This entry is derived from a study of blood T cell repertoires in COVID-19. The assay was immunoSEQ multiplex PCR, and TCRdb's table has in-frame clones only and misses some. The sample records about 200,000 clones, nearly 90% being singletons. This CDR3 is built from 15 residues. After removal of 1 base from V and 5 bases from J, the junction contained 1 base not matched to a gene. Germline V gene data show CDR1 as PRHDT and CDR2 as FYEKMQ (reference sequence). The rearrangement links TRBV13 to TRBJ2-3, with 12 bases fitting TRBD2. Sequencing was performed on PBMCs or T cells enriched from blood (not recorded which). This clonotype was obtained from a woman younger than 45 with acute COVID-19. The CDR3 region is CASSLAGLAGDTQYF. The DNA of the CDR3 is TGTGCCAGCAGCTTAGCGGGACTAGCGGGAGATACGCAGTATTTT.